These T cell receptor beta chains were read from a single sample in a study of shared clonotypes between healthy human individuals. The protocol was immunoSEQ multiplex PCR, while the TCRdb copy is restricted to in-frame clones and leaves out a portion. Of roughly 520,000 clones in the sample, about 96% were seen once. The sample consisted of naive CD4+ T cells sorted from blood. The receptors here all came from a woman in her thirties in good health. Both conserved end residues are part of each CDR3. Fields, in order: J gene, clone size, V gene, D gene, CDR3 protein, CDR3 DNA. The D gene is left open where the match is weak. Some rows have no size entry. The others give once, few or many, or a class for an expanded clone.

J gene: TRBJ2-7
clone size: .
V gene: TRBV4-1
D gene: .
CDR3 protein: CASSLAASEVSYEQYF
CDR3 DNA: TGCGCCAGCAGCCTCGCGGCTAGCGAGGTCTCCTACGAGCAGTACTTC

J gene: TRBJ2-2
clone size: .
V gene: TRBV7-9
D gene: .
CDR3 protein: CASSLVMGTRASGELFF
CDR3 DNA: TGTGCCAGCAGCTTAGTAATGGGGACGAGAGCCTCCGGGGAGCTGTTTTTT

J gene: TRBJ2-2
clone size: .
V gene: TRBV5-1
D gene: TRBD1
CDR3 protein: CAVYAGQGHTGELFF
CDR3 DNA: TGCGCCGTTTATGCAGGACAGGGTCACACCGGGGAGCTGTTTTTT

J gene: TRBJ2-7
clone size: few
V gene: TRBV10-2
D gene: TRBD1
CDR3 protein: CASAGTEVYEQYF
CDR3 DNA: TGCGCCAGCGCCGGGACAGAGGTTTACGAGCAGTACTTC

J gene: TRBJ2-3
clone size: .
V gene: TRBV7-9
D gene: .
CDR3 protein: CASTFRKAALSTDTQYF
CDR3 DNA: TGTGCCAGCACCTTCCGGAAGGCGGCACTTAGCACAGATACGCAGTATTTT

J gene: TRBJ2-3
clone size: .
V gene: TRBV6-5
D gene: .
CDR3 protein: CASRPGTVTDTQYF
CDR3 DNA: TGTGCCAGCAGACCCGGGACTGTCACAGATACGCAGTATTTT

J gene: TRBJ2-5
clone size: .
V gene: TRBV7-9
D gene: TRBD2
CDR3 protein: CASSAKRLAGVVGQETQYF
CDR3 DNA: TGTGCCAGCAGCGCAAAACGACTAGCGGGAGTGGTAGGCCAAGAGACCCAGTACTTC

J gene: TRBJ2-3
clone size: .
V gene: TRBV2
D gene: .
CDR3 protein: CASHREGTDTQYF
CDR3 DNA: TGTGCCAGCCACAGGGAGGGCACAGATACGCAGTATTTT

J gene: TRBJ2-1
clone size: .
V gene: TRBV6-6
D gene: .
CDR3 protein: CASRRKAAWDNEQFF
CDR3 DNA: TGTGCCAGCAGAAGAAAGGCTGCTTGGGACAATGAGCAGTTCTTC

J gene: TRBJ2-5
clone size: .
V gene: TRBV27
D gene: TRBD1
CDR3 protein: CASKSDRVTKTQYF
CDR3 DNA: TGTGCCAGCAAGAGCGACAGGGTTACGAAGACCCAGTACTTC

J gene: TRBJ2-5
clone size: .
V gene: TRBV28
D gene: TRBD1
CDR3 protein: CASRQGGTGRETQYF
CDR3 DNA: TGTGCCAGCAGACAAGGGGGGACAGGGAGAGAGACCCAGTACTTC

J gene: TRBJ2-5
clone size: .
V gene: TRBV28
D gene: TRBD1
CDR3 protein: CASSLLGQGSSETQYF
CDR3 DNA: TGTGCCAGCAGTTTATTGGGACAGGGTTCTTCCGAGACCCAGTACTTC

J gene: TRBJ2-3
clone size: .
V gene: TRBV15
D gene: .
CDR3 protein: CATSRDLSSTDTQYF
CDR3 DNA: TGTGCCACCAGCAGAGATCTGTCTAGCACAGATACGCAGTATTTT

J gene: TRBJ2-7
clone size: .
V gene: TRBV27
D gene: .
CDR3 protein: CASSPRTGAYEQYF
CDR3 DNA: TGTGCCAGCAGTCCCCGGACGGGAGCCTACGAGCAGTACTTC

J gene: TRBJ1-1
clone size: .
V gene: TRBV28
D gene: .
CDR3 protein: CASSSWGAHTEAFF
CDR3 DNA: TGTGCCAGCAGTTCATGGGGGGCCCACACTGAAGCTTTCTTT

J gene: TRBJ2-7
clone size: .
V gene: TRBV28
D gene: .
CDR3 protein: CASRSAGATEQYF
CDR3 DNA: TGTGCCAGCAGAAGCGCCGGGGCGACGGAGCAGTACTTC

J gene: TRBJ2-2
clone size: .
V gene: TRBV6-5
D gene: .
CDR3 protein: CASSYSTRGRTGELFF
CDR3 DNA: TGTGCCAGCAGTTACTCGACCAGGGGGAGGACCGGGGAGCTGTTTTTT

J gene: TRBJ2-1
clone size: .
V gene: TRBV9
D gene: TRBD2
CDR3 protein: CASSVLRGTSGSREDNEQFF
CDR3 DNA: TGTGCCAGCAGCGTACTACGGGGGACTAGCGGATCAAGGGAAGACAATGAGCAGTTCTTC

J gene: TRBJ2-2
clone size: .
V gene: TRBV28
D gene: .
CDR3 protein: CASSRPGLLTGELFF
CDR3 DNA: TGTGCCAGCAGCAGGCCGGGACTTTTAACCGGGGAGCTGTTTTTT

J gene: TRBJ1-2
clone size: .
V gene: TRBV18
D gene: TRBD1
CDR3 protein: CASSPSPGQETSYTF
CDR3 DNA: TGTGCCAGCTCACCATCTCCGGGACAGGAGACGAGCTACACCTTC

J gene: TRBJ2-4
clone size: .
V gene: TRBV7-9
D gene: TRBD1
CDR3 protein: CASSRQGPQNIQYF
CDR3 DNA: TGTGCCAGCAGCAGACAGGGGCCCCAAAACATTCAGTACTTC

J gene: TRBJ1-2
clone size: .
V gene: TRBV9
D gene: .
CDR3 protein: CASSPQGTAYGYTF
CDR3 DNA: TGTGCCAGCAGCCCTCAAGGGACCGCTTATGGCTACACCTTC

J gene: TRBJ1-3
clone size: .
V gene: TRBV21-1
D gene: .
CDR3 protein: CASRDRPKNTIYF
CDR3 DNA: TGTGCCAGTAGGGACAGGCCTAAAAACACCATATATTTT

J gene: TRBJ1-5
clone size: .
V gene: TRBV6-1
D gene: .
CDR3 protein: CASSEAHQPQHF
CDR3 DNA: TGTGCCAGCAGTGAAGCCCATCAGCCCCAGCATTTT

J gene: TRBJ2-5
clone size: .
V gene: TRBV18
D gene: .
CDR3 protein: CASSPSGPFQETQYF
CDR3 DNA: TGTGCCAGCTCACCTAGCGGACCCTTCCAAGAGACCCAGTACTTC

J gene: TRBJ2-1
clone size: .
V gene: TRBV28
D gene: .
CDR3 protein: CASSLSPDKKYNEQFF
CDR3 DNA: TGTGCCAGCAGTTTGTCCCCGGACAAGAAATACAATGAGCAGTTCTTC

J gene: TRBJ2-5
clone size: .
V gene: TRBV5-6
D gene: TRBD1
CDR3 protein: CASSLDRGPPFWTQYF
CDR3 DNA: TGTGCCAGCAGCTTAGACAGGGGGCCGCCCTTTTGGACCCAGTACTTC

J gene: TRBJ1-3
clone size: .
V gene: TRBV2
D gene: .
CDR3 protein: CASRAGQSGRNTIYF
CDR3 DNA: TGTGCCAGCAGAGCTGGACAATCGGGCCGAAACACCATATATTTT

J gene: TRBJ2-2
clone size: .
V gene: TRBV9
D gene: TRBD1
CDR3 protein: CASSVEGQGNTGELFF
CDR3 DNA: TGTGCCAGCAGCGTTGAGGGACAGGGGAACACCGGGGAGCTGTTTTTT

J gene: TRBJ2-3
clone size: .
V gene: TRBV9
D gene: .
CDR3 protein: CASSVRSAEDTQYF
CDR3 DNA: TGTGCCAGCAGCGTAAGGAGTGCGGAAGATACGCAGTATTTT

J gene: TRBJ1-5
clone size: .
V gene: TRBV15
D gene: .
CDR3 protein: CATSRAPTGWHQPQHF
CDR3 DNA: TGTGCCACCAGCAGAGCCCCAACAGGGTGGCATCAGCCCCAGCATTTT

J gene: TRBJ2-5
clone size: .
V gene: TRBV19
D gene: .
CDR3 protein: CASTPGTEEETQYF
CDR3 DNA: TGTGCCAGTACCCCCGGGACGGAGGAAGAGACCCAGTACTTC

J gene: TRBJ2-1
clone size: .
V gene: TRBV15
D gene: TRBD2
CDR3 protein: CATSREASGNGDEQFF
CDR3 DNA: TGTGCCACCAGCAGAGAGGCTAGCGGGAATGGGGATGAGCAGTTCTTC

J gene: TRBJ2-7
clone size: .
V gene: TRBV5-1
D gene: TRBD1
CDR3 protein: CASSLGGNEYEQYF
CDR3 DNA: TGCGCCAGCAGCTTAGGGGGCAATGAGTACGAGCAGTACTTC

J gene: TRBJ1-5
clone size: .
V gene: TRBV19
D gene: .
CDR3 protein: CASSIRWRRSNQPQHF
CDR3 DNA: TGTGCCAGTAGTATAAGATGGCGGAGAAGCAATCAGCCCCAGCATTTT

J gene: TRBJ2-1
clone size: .
V gene: TRBV2
D gene: TRBD2
CDR3 protein: CASSAKTSGYNEQFF
CDR3 DNA: TGTGCCAGCAGTGCAAAGACTAGCGGGTACAATGAGCAGTTCTTC

J gene: TRBJ1-1
clone size: .
V gene: TRBV5-8
D gene: .
CDR3 protein: CASSLGESYTEAFF
CDR3 DNA: TGTGCCAGCAGCTTGGGGGAGAGCTACACTGAAGCTTTCTTT

J gene: TRBJ2-7
clone size: .
V gene: TRBV19
D gene: TRBD1
CDR3 protein: CASSRSNRGRLYEQYF
CDR3 DNA: TGTGCCAGTAGTAGATCGAACAGGGGGCGCTTATACGAGCAGTACTTC

J gene: TRBJ1-5
clone size: .
V gene: TRBV11-2
D gene: .
CDR3 protein: CASSLGFQGMEPQHF
CDR3 DNA: TGTGCCAGCAGCTTAGGCTTTCAGGGTATGGAGCCCCAGCATTTT

J gene: TRBJ2-2
clone size: .
V gene: TRBV4-1
D gene: TRBD1
CDR3 protein: CASSLTETGAGELFF
CDR3 DNA: TGCGCCAGCAGCCTCACCGAGACAGGGGCCGGGGAGCTGTTTTTT

J gene: TRBJ2-3
clone size: .
V gene: TRBV28
D gene: .
CDR3 protein: CASSLSVRGAGTQYF
CDR3 DNA: TGTGCCAGCAGTTTATCGGTCAGGGGGGCAGGTACGCAGTATTTT

J gene: TRBJ1-5
clone size: .
V gene: TRBV7-9
D gene: .
CDR3 protein: CASSFFGTNQPQHF
CDR3 DNA: TGTGCCAGCAGCTTTTTTGGGACAAATCAGCCCCAGCATTTT

J gene: TRBJ1-5
clone size: few
V gene: TRBV6-5
D gene: .
CDR3 protein: CASRLAGDQPQHF
CDR3 DNA: TGTGCCAGCAGGCTGGCCGGGGATCAGCCCCAGCATTTT

J gene: TRBJ2-7
clone size: .
V gene: TRBV2
D gene: .
CDR3 protein: CASSRVLSSYEQYF
CDR3 DNA: TGTGCCAGCAGCAGGGTGTTAAGCTCCTACGAGCAGTACTTC

J gene: TRBJ2-7
clone size: once
V gene: TRBV5-1
D gene: .
CDR3 protein: CASSLTVIPYEQYF
CDR3 DNA: TGCGCCAGCAGCTTGACAGTAATTCCCTACGAGCAGTACTTC